The present T cell receptor (beta chain) was sequenced within a study of PD-1 blockade in classical Hodgkin lymphoma. Details on this clone: The antigen remains unidentified.

Sequencing was performed with immunoSEQ multiplex PCR; in TCRdb, only in-frame clones are kept and a portion is missing. In the table there are around 60,000 clones, 85% to 95% of which are singletons. The CDR3 has 13 residues. Findings of the study overall: The causes of the repertoire differences, possibly disease activity or prior therapy, remain undefined. Lower baseline TCR diversity marked trial partial responders and progressors.

As for time point: cycle 4 day 1 (C4D1), after less than seven weeks of nivolumab. Following autologous stem cell transplantation, relapse occurred in every patient, and exposure to brentuximab vedotin varied. V and J are TRBV12-2 and TRBJ1-2; the D call TRBD1 from the table was never checked on the DNA. TRBV12-2 is classified as a pseudogene. This TCR was sampled from a human donor with classical Hodgkin lymphoma. This specimen consisted of peripheral blood mononuclear cells (PBMCs), obtained before the fourth cycle of nivolumab. The CDR3 region is CAADYRGYYGYTF. The CDR3 nucleotides read TGTGCCGCAGATTACAGGGGATACTATGGCTACACCTTC.